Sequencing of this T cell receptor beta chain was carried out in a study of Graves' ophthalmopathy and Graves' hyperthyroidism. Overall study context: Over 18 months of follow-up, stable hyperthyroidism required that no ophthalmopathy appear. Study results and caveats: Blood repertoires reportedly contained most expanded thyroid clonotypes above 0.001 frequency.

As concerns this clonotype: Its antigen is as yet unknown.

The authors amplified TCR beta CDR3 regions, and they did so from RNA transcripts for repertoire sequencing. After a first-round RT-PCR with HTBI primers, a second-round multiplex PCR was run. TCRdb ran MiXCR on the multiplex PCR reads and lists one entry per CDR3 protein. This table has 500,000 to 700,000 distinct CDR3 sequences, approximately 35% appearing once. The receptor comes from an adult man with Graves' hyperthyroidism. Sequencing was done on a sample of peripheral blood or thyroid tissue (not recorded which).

The chain's CDR3 is CASRTLAGGLYNEQYF. CDR3 DNA sequence: TGTGCCAGCAGAACCTTAGCGGGGGGCCTCTACAATGAGCAGTATTTT. This chain uses TRBV7-9 with TRBJ2-3; 10 bases line up with TRBD2. Germline CDR1 is SEHNR and CDR2 is FQNEAQ (reference sequence). With V trimmed by 6 bases and J by 11 bases, 17 bases remained unmatched. The CDR3 is made up of 16 amino acids.